These 6 T cell receptor beta chains were sequenced from one sample in a study of blood T cell repertoires in COVID-19. Assay: immunoSEQ multiplex PCR; the TCRdb copy retains only in-frame clones and omits some. The table records under 130,000 clones, over 70% of them present only once. Sequenced sample: peripheral blood. Source of these receptors: a human donor in a cohort sampled during active or convalescent COVID-19.

This chain connects TRBV3-1 (or the pseudogene TRBV3-2) to TRBJ1-2, with D perhaps matching TRBD1 (5 bases). The CDR3 extends over 15 amino acids. Germline lookup yields CDR1 LGHDT and CDR2 YNNKEL (reference sequence). V was pared by 4 bases and J by 2 bases, with 14 bases between. Here the CDR3 DNA reads TGTGCCAGCAGCCCCCAAGGGGAGGGGAACTATGGCTACACCTTC. Translating it yields CASSPQGEGNYGYTF.

This chain joins TRBV21-1 and TRBJ2-5; no DNA check was done on the table's D call, TRBD2. TRBV21-1 is a pseudogene. CDR3 length: 17 amino acids. The CDR3 DNA follows: TGTGCCAGCAGCAAAGGTGGCTCGGGGGGCCTGAGGGAGACCCAGTACTTC. Encoded protein: CASSKGGSGGLRETQYF.

The chain links TRBV24-1 to TRBJ2-3; 9 bases match TRBD1. With 4 bases clipped from V and 14 bases from J, the junction kept 6 bases outside the gene matches. CDR3 length: 12 amino acids. From germline, CDR1 is KGHDR and CDR2 SFDVKD. CDR3 protein: CATSDSGTGRYF. CDR3 nucleotides: TGTGCCACCAGTGACTCCGGGACAGGGCGGTATTTT.

This chain uses TRBV7-3 with TRBJ2-3, with D possibly matching TRBD2 (6 bases). This CDR3 has 16 amino acids. Trimming took off 0 bases at V and 0 bases at J, with 10 bases between the two ends. Germline values: CDR1 SGHTA, CDR2 FQGTGA. The CDR3 region is CASSLTPGTSTDTQYF. The DNA of the CDR3 is TGTGCCAGCAGCTTAACCCCAGGGACTAGCACAGATACGCAGTATTTT.

The V gene is TRBV12-5, the J gene TRBJ2-5, with 8 bases aligning to TRBD1. The CDR3 length is 14 residues. Germline assignment: CDR1 LGHNT and CDR2 FRNRAP. Trimming at V came to 6 bases and at J to 5 bases, leaving 8 bases not matched to a gene. The chain's CDR3 is CASGPGQGGETQYF. The CDR3 DNA follows: TGTGCTAGTGGCCCAGGACAGGGCGGGGAGACCCAGTACTTC. Full variable domain (rest looked up from reference TRBV12-5 and TRBJ2-5): DARVTQTPRHKVTEMGQEVTMRCQPILGHNTVFWYRQTMMQGLELLAYFRNRAPLDDSGMPKDRFSAEMPDATLATLKIQPSEPRDSAVYFCASGPGQGGETQYFGPGTRLLVL.

J is TRBJ2-6 and V is TRBV11-2, with D possibly TRBD2 on 7 matching bases. V was shortened by 2 bases and J by 0 bases, with 17 bases between the two germline ends. Per germline, CDR1 SGHAT and CDR2 FQNNGV. CDR3 size: 19 residues. CDR3 sequence: CASSLWAPGGSSGANVLTF. The DNA of the CDR3 is TGTGCCAGCAGCTTATGGGCGCCGGGGGGCTCCTCTGGGGCCAACGTCCTGACTTTC. Supplemented by reference TRBV11-2 and TRBJ2-6, the full variable domain reads EAGVAQSPRYKIIEKRQSVAFWCNPISGHATLYWYQQILGQGPKLLIQFQNNGVVDDSQLPKDRFSAERLKGVDSTLKIQPAKLEDSAVYLCASSLWAPGGSSGANVLTFGAGSRLTVL.